This TCR beta chain was captured by sequencing in a study of T cell repertoires in cytomegalovirus infection. Study summary: It can be stated that public TCR beta signatures indicated CMV infection as well as a matching HLA type.

Whole-study results and caveats: The ex vivo response showed dominance by HLA-C-restricted CMV-specific TCR beta clonotypes. Summed frequency of public TCR beta families distinguished CMV carriers with the relevant HLA.

V gave up 1 base and J gave up 6 bases; unmatched junction bases: 6. Looked up from germline, CDR1 is SGHTA and CDR2 is FQGNSA. This CDR3 is built from 15 residues. MiXCR was run by TCRdb on the reads, yielding one entry per CDR3 protein. This sample yields 200,000 or so distinct CDR3 sequences, of which approximately 30% are seen a single time; under 35% belongs to the top ten. This clonotype was counted at least ten times. The antigen is not known. The clonotype originates from a human donor in good health (CMV status not recorded). Some clones in this sample may be carry-over from other donors' samples. Source material: PBMCs. V is TRBV7-2 and J is TRBJ1-5; 7 bases agree with TRBD1. The CDR3 bases are TGTGCCAGCAGCTTAGTTGGGACAGAGGGTCAGCCCCAGCATTTT. Protein product: CASSLVGTEGQPQHF. Drawing the rest from reference TRBV7-2 and TRBJ1-5, the complete variable domain is GAGVSQSPSNKVTEKGKDVELRCDPISGHTALYWYRQSLGQGLEFLIYFQGNSAPDKSGLPSDRFSAERTGGSVSTLTIQRTQQEDSAVYLCASSLVGTEGQPQHFGDGTRLSIL.